The subject of this entry is one T cell receptor beta chain. Its binding antigen is unknown. The junction shows a germline mismatch at one end, possibly a read error. This entry is derived from a study of tumor-infiltrating lymphocytes in primary liver carcinoma (dated by TCRdb to the late 2010s). General notes on the study: Between late 2015 and March 2016, a handful of patients in China with histopathologically diagnosed primary liver carcinoma had surgical resection. The five patients, three men and two women aged 30 to 69 years, had hepatocellular carcinoma (four) or combined HCC and intrahepatic cholangiocarcinoma (one). The five patients had tumors of stage T1-T3 N0M0, with maximum diameters ranging from 4.2 to 10 cm. Roughly 3.65 to 7.13 million productive TCRbeta reads were obtained per sample, and no significant difference in read depth was found between tissue types. TCRbeta repertoire sequencing, expression microarrays and whole-exome sequencing were combined in the study across five regions of each liver tumor, with adjacent normal tissue and blood also included. TCRbeta repertoire sequencing covered 35 specimens from 5 patients: approximately 25 tumor regions, 5 adjacent noncancerous liver tissues and 5 peripheral blood samples. Repertoires from technical replicates were highly reproducible, with mean shared-clone rates about 0.86 and correlation coefficients above 0.95. Results and caveats for the whole study, not just this receptor: Compared with blood, tumors had a significantly larger share of the repertoire taken up by the top 250 clones (p = 0.039). Repertoire overlap was found to be higher between tumor regions (mean around 35%) than between tumor-adjacent (approximately 17%) or tumor-blood (around 15%) pairs, consistent with antigen-driven expansion. Only the TCR beta chain was sequenced, so true repertoire diversity is likely underestimated because unpaired alpha chains were not captured. The study included only four to six patients, and the authors note findings should be validated in a larger study. Since the samples were bulk and unsorted, there was no way to compare CD4+ and CD8+ T cell repertoires.

RNA from unsorted whole blood was extracted with TRIzol reagent, and germline DNA was obtained with the DNeasy Blood & Tissue kit. At the time of sampling, the patients were treatment-naive and had chronic HBV infection. Before surgery, approximately 3.8 milliliters of peripheral blood were drawn into K2EDTA tubes. The CDR3 starts with the cysteine, ends with the phenylalanine, and has 15 residues. Just CDR3 DNA is preserved here, 45 bases in frame from base 1. TCRbeta-specific cDNA was reverse-transcribed from roughly 500 ng total RNA using a constant-region primer and ProtoScript II reverse transcriptase. Three nested multiplex PCR rounds, following a slightly modified ARM-PCR procedure, were used to build the TCRbeta libraries. The first two PCR rounds used multiplex TRBV1-TRBV30 forward primers with a Cbeta reverse primer, each for 10 cycles. Sample barcodes and Illumina adapters were added in a final 25-cycle PCR using Deep VentR polymerase. Before sequencing, amplicons of 200-500 bp were gel-purified using a QIAquick gel extraction kit. The TCRbeta amplicons were sequenced with 250-bp paired-end reads on an Illumina HiSeq 2500. The study's own analysis went as follows. Reads were quality-trimmed with Trimmomatic v0.33, and paired reads were merged with FLASH v1.2.11 to recover full CDR3 sequences. V, D and J germline segments were assigned to the rearranged TCRbeta sequences using MiGEC v1.2.1b. Clonotype statistics and Shannon-Wiener diversity indices were calculated with VDJtools v1.0.0. Except for diversity analysis, only the 250 most abundant clonotypes of each sample were used in subsequent analyses to reduce sampling bias. Clones were called with MiXCR by TCRdb after fastp trimmed the public reads at Q25, and only in-frame beta chains were retained. For every CDR3 protein sequence, its rows merge into one entry that carries the most common genes and DNA. The V and J calls and clone size come from TCRdb's table, not from the authors' own analysis. This sample gives nearly 200,000 distinct CDR3 sequences in total; around 60% of them show up just once. The ten largest clones take up approximately 7% of the sample.

This receptor chain uses TRBV12-3 or TRBV12-4 and TRBJ2-3; 9 central nucleotides agree with TRBD2. Material for sequencing was peripheral blood. This TCR was sampled from a woman aged 60-75 years with primary liver carcinoma and hepatitis B virus infection. The nucleotide sequence is TGTGCCTGCAGTTCTGGGGGACTAGCCACAGATACGCAGTATTTT. Translated, it reads CACSSGGLATDTQYF.